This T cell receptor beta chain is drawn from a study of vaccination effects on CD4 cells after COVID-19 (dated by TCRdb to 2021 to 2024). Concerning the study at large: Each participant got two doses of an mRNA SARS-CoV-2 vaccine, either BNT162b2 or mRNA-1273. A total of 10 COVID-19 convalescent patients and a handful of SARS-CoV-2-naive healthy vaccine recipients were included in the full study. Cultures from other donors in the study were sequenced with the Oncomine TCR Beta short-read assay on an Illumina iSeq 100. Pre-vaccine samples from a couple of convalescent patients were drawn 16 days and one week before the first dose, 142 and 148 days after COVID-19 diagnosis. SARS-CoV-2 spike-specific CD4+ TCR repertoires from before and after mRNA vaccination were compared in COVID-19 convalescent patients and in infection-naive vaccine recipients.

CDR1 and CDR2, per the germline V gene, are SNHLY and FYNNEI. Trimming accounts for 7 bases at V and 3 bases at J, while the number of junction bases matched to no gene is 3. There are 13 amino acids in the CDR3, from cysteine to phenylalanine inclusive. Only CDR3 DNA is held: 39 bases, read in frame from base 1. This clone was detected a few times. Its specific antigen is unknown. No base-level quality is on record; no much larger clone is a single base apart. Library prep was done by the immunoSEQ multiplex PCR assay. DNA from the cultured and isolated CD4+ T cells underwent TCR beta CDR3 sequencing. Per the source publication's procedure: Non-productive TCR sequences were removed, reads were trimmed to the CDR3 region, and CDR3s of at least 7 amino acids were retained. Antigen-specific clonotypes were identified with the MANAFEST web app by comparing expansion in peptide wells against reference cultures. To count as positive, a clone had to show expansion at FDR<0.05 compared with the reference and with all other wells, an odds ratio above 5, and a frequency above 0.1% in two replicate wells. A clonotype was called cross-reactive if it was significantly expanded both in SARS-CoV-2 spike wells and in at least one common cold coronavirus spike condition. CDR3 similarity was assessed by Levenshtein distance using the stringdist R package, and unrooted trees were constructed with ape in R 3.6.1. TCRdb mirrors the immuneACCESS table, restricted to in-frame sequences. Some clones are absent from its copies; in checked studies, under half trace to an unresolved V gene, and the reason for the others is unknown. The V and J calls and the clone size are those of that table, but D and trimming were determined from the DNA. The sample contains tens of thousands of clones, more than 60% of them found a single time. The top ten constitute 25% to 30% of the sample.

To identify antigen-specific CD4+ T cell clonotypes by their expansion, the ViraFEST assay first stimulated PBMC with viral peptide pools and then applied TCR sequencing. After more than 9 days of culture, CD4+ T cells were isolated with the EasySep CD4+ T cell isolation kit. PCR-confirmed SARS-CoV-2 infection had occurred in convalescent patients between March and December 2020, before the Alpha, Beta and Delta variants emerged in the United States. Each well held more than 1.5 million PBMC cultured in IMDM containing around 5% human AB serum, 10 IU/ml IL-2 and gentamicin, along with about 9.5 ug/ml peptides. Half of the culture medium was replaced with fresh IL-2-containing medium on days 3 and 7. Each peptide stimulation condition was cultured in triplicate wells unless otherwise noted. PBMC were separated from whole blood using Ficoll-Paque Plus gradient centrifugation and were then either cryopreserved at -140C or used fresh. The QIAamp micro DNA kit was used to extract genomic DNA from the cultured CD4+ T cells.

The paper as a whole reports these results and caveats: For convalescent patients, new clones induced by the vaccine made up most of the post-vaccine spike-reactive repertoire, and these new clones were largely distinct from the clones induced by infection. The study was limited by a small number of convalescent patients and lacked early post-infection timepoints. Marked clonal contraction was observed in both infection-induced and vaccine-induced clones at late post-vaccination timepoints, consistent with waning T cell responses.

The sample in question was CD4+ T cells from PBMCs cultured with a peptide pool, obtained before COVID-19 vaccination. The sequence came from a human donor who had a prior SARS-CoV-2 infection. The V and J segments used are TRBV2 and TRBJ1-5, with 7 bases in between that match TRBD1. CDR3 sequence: CASTDRDNQPQHF. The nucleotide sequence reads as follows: TGTGCCAGCACCGACAGGGACAATCAGCCCCAGCATTTT. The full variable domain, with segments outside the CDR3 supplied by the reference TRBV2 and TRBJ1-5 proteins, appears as EPEVTQTPSHQVTQMGQEVILRCVPISNHLYFYWYRQILGQKVEFLVSFYNNEISEKSEIFDDQFSVERPDGSNFTLKIRSTKLEDSAMYFCASTDRDNQPQHFGDGTRLSIL.